A selection of T cell receptor beta chains follows, all from one sample in a study of blood T cell repertoires in COVID-19. Generated by immunoSEQ multiplex PCR, the TCRdb table keeps only in-frame clones and is missing some. Altogether fewer than 150,000 clones are present, over 75% being singletons, with the ten largest covering over 2.5%. Sequenced: peripheral blood. These TCRs come from a man aged 50-59 years with acute or convalescent COVID-19. Each CDR3 is given with its conserved first and last residue. D genes are given only for firm matches. Clone sizes are given selectively: once, few, many, or a class where the clone is expanded.

V	D	size	J	DNA	CDR3
TRBV30	-	few	TRBJ1-6	TGTGCCTGGAGTGTAGGTCCGCTAGGGGCACGCGATTCACCCCTCCACTTT	CAWSVGPLGARDSPLHF
TRBV7-9	TRBD2	-	TRBJ2-3	TGTGCCGGGGGAGGGGATACGCAGTATTTT	CAGGGDTQYF
TRBV15	TRBD1	-	TRBJ2-1	TGTGCCACCCAGAGGGACAGGCAATACAATGAGCAGTTCTTC	CATQRDRQYNEQFF
TRBV25-1	-	-	TRBJ1-1	TGTGCCAGCCAGGGGTTAACTGAAGCTTTCTTT	CASQGLTEAFF
TRBV30	-	-	TRBJ1-2	TGTGCCTGGGACAGGACCAACTATGGCTACACCTTC	CAWDRTNYGYTF
TRBV7-9	TRBD1	-	TRBJ1-3	TGTGCCAGCAAGGGACAGCCACTTTCCGGAAACACCATATATTTT	CASKGQPLSGNTIYF
TRBV7-9	-	-	TRBJ1-5	TGTGCCAGCAGCTTACGAGAGGATCAGCCCCAGCATTTT	CASSLREDQPQHF
TRBV4-1	TRBD1	-	TRBJ2-1	TGCGCCAGCAGGCGGTGGGGACAGGGGTCGCCAGAGCAGTTCTTC	CASRRWGQGSPEQFF
TRBV14	TRBD1	-	TRBJ1-6	TGTGCCAGCAGCAGAACCGGGACAGGGGCTCCCCTCCACTTT	CASSRTGTGAPLHF
TRBV4-1	TRBD1	-	TRBJ1-2	TGCGCCAGCAGCTTTAGTAGACAGGGCGTGGGCTACACCTTC	CASSFSRQGVGYTF
TRBV5-1	-	-	TRBJ1-1	TGCGCCAGCAGCTCTAACACTGAAGCTTTCTTT	CASSSNTEAFF
TRBV29-1	TRBD2	once	TRBJ2-7	TGCAGCGTTGAGGGCCTAGCGGGGTCTGACTACGAGCAGTACTTC	CSVEGLAGSDYEQYF
TRBV6-5	TRBD1	few	TRBJ2-7	TGTGCCAGCAGCCTCAGGGGGCGCGAGCAGTACTTC	CASSLRGREQYF
TRBV2	TRBD2	-	TRBJ2-7	TGTGCCAGCAGCACCGCAGCGGGAGACTCCTACGAGCAGTACTTC	CASSTAAGDSYEQYF
TRBV16	-	once	TRBJ1-5	TGTGCCAGCAGCCAGGCAAGTAGCAATCAGCCCCAGCATTTT	CASSQASSNQPQHF
TRBV19	TRBD1	-	TRBJ1-5	TGTGCCAGTAGTCGTAAAGGGACAGCTCATAGCAATCAGCCCCAGCATTTT	CASSRKGTAHSNQPQHF
TRBV19	TRBD1	-	TRBJ1-5	TGTGCCAGTAGTATAGGGACAGGGGTTTTTCAGCCCCAGCATTTT	CASSIGTGVFQPQHF
TRBV19	-	-	TRBJ1-1	TGTGCCAGTAGTATAAAACAGGGTTTCGACACTGAAGCTTTCTTT	CASSIKQGFDTEAFF
TRBV2	TRBD2	-	TRBJ2-1	TGTGCCAGCAGGGCCGGGACTAGCGGGGGCAATGAGCAGTTCTTC	CASRAGTSGGNEQFF
TRBV5-6	-	-	TRBJ1-3	TGTGCCAGCAGCCCCGGGGGGTCGGGAAACACCATATATTTT	CASSPGGSGNTIYF
TRBV19	-	-	TRBJ2-5	TGTGCCAGTAGTTCCTACTCCCGGGACATCCAAGAGACCCAGTACTTC	CASSSYSRDIQETQYF
TRBV4-1	TRBD2	-	TRBJ2-1	TGCGCCAGCAGCCTACAACCGGGACTAGCGGGATGGAGTGATGAGCAGTTCTTC	CASSLQPGLAGWSDEQFF
TRBV19	-	-	TRBJ2-1	TGTGCCAGTAGTATAGGCGTTTACAATGAGCAGTTCTTC	CASSIGVYNEQFF
TRBV18	-	-	TRBJ1-4	TGTGCCAGCTCACCACCCTCAACTAATGAAAAACTGTTTTTT	CASSPPSTNEKLFF
TRBV19	TRBD2	few	TRBJ2-1	TGTGCCAGTACTCTAGCGGGAGGATGGGATGAGCAGTTCTTC	CASTLAGGWDEQFF
TRBV6-2/TRBV6-3	TRBD1	-	TRBJ1-2	TGTGCCAGCAGTCGGACAGGGGGCAACTATGGCTACACCTTC	CASSRTGGNYGYTF
TRBV29-1	TRBD2	once	TRBJ2-5	TGCAGCGTTGTAGGGCTAGCGGGGGACCAAGAGACCCAGTACTTC	CSVVGLAGDQETQYF
TRBV11-2	-	-	TRBJ1-5	TGTGCCAGCAGCTCAGGACAGAGTAGCAATCAGCCCCAGCATTTT	CASSSGQSSNQPQHF
TRBV29-1	-	few	TRBJ2-7	TGCAGCGTTGGGGGGCCTTCTCTAGACGAGCAGTACTTC	CSVGGPSLDEQYF
TRBV12-5	TRBD1	-	TRBJ2-1	TGTGCTAGTGGTTTGCCTACACGACAGGGAACTGAGCAGTTCTTC	CASGLPTRQGTEQFF
TRBV7-3	-	-	TRBJ1-3	TGTGCCAGCAGCCTACAGAGCTCTGGAAACACCATATATTTT	CASSLQSSGNTIYF
TRBV5-6	-	-	TRBJ2-1	TGTGCCAGCAGCTTTGTCCCCGATGAGCAGTTCTTC	CASSFVPDEQFF
TRBV6-5	TRBD1	once	TRBJ1-2	TGTGCCAGCAGTACCCTGGACAGGACCTATGGCTACACCTTC	CASSTLDRTYGYTF
TRBV11-3	-	-	TRBJ2-7	TGTGCCAGCAGCTTAGGTCCCACAAAGACAGGCTCCTACGAGCAGTACTTC	CASSLGPTKTGSYEQYF
TRBV7-9	-	few	TRBJ2-7	TGTGCCAGCAGCTTAATAGCGGCGGCCCCCTACGAGCAGTACTTC	CASSLIAAAPYEQYF
TRBV9	-	-	TRBJ2-2	TGTGCCAGCAGCGTAGCTCAGGGGCCAGTGAGCGGGGAGCTGTTTTTT	CASSVAQGPVSGELFF
TRBV27	TRBD2	-	TRBJ2-7	TGTGCCAGCAGTTCAGGCGGGGGGCTCTACGAGCAGTACTTC	CASSSGGGLYEQYF
TRBV19	TRBD1	-	TRBJ1-2	TGTGCCAGTAGTAACAGGGGGGACTATGGCTACACCTTC	CASSNRGDYGYTF
TRBV28	-	-	TRBJ1-1	TGTGCCAGCAGTCCCGGGACATCGAGGCTTTCCACTGAAGCTTTCTTT	CASSPGTSRLSTEAFF
TRBV6-5	-	-	TRBJ1-1	TGTGCCAGCAACCAGGGCCCGTGGGACACTGAAGCTTTCTTT	CASNQGPWDTEAFF
TRBV28	TRBD1	-	TRBJ1-2	TGTGCCACCAGACAGGGCCGCTACACCTTC	CATRQGRYTF
TRBV28	-	-	TRBJ2-3	TGTGCCAGCAGTTTACACAGGGTCCGATCAGATACGCAGTATTTT	CASSLHRVRSDTQYF
TRBV27	TRBD1	once	TRBJ1-1	TGTGCCAGCAGTCCGAGAACCGGGACAGGGGGCACTGAAGCTTTCTTT	CASSPRTGTGGTEAFF
TRBV20-1	-	-	TRBJ2-7	TGCAGTGCTAGTTTGCGGGCGGTCTCCTACGAGCAGTACTTC	CSASLRAVSYEQYF
TRBV7-8	-	-	TRBJ1-5	TGTGCCAGCAGCTTAGCTTATAGCAATCAGCCCCAGCATTTT	CASSLAYSNQPQHF
TRBV11-3	TRBD2	-	TRBJ2-1	TGTGCCAGCAGCGCACTAGCGGGGGGCTACAATGAGCAGTTCTTC	CASSALAGGYNEQFF
TRBV11-2	-	-	TRBJ2-5	TGTGCCAGCAGCCCCTTCTACTCCCTCCAAGAGACCCAGTACTTC	CASSPFYSLQETQYF
TRBV5-6	-	-	TRBJ1-3	TGTGCCAGCAGCTTGCCAGGGAAGTTATCTGGAAACACCATATATTTT	CASSLPGKLSGNTIYF
TRBV24-1	-	-	TRBJ2-5	TGTGCCACCAGTGATGTCAACTTCCAAGAGACCCAGTACTTC	CATSDVNFQETQYF
TRBV14	-	once	TRBJ1-2	TGTGCCAGCAGCCAAGGTAGAAACTGGGCCTATGGCTACACCTTC	CASSQGRNWAYGYTF
TRBV11-2	TRBD1	few	TRBJ1-2	TGTGCCAGCAGCTTCGGGACAGAATCCTTATATGGCTACACCTTC	CASSFGTESLYGYTF
TRBV13	-	-	TRBJ2-2	TGTGCCAGCTCTCCAGGGGAGAACACCGGGGAGCTGTTTTTT	CASSPGENTGELFF